The T cell receptor beta chain described here comes from a study of regulatory T cells in long-lasting Graves disease. The CDR3 has 17 residues. CDR1 and CDR2 (germline): SEHNR, FQNEAQ (reference sequence). With 3 bases clipped from V and 2 bases from J, the junction kept 6 bases outside the gene matches. The time point denotes: newly diagnosed GD, antithyroid drugs for less than 3 months. The TCR library used RNA extracted from PBMCs. Both iRepertoire HTBI primers and Arm-PCR of CDR3 regions were used to build the TCR beta libraries. MiXCR was run by TCRdb on the multiplex PCR reads, yielding one entry per CDR3 protein. The sample comprises around 400,000 distinct CDR3 sequences, around 11% of which are singletons, and 18% rests with the top ten. Separately, the same data were catalogued under a study of T cells in Graves' hyperthyroidism and ophthalmopathy. That report notes: Using the HTBI primer set, a first-round RT-PCR was run on the TCR CDR3.

This chain joins TRBV7-9 and TRBJ2-3; the match to TRBD2 covers 12 bases. The sequence was collected from a woman aged 18-29 years with Graves disease. Material: peripheral blood mononuclear cells (PBMCs), obtained at new diagnosis, from a patient treated with antithyroid drugs. CDR3 in DNA: TGTGCCAGCAGCTTGCACAGACTAGCGGGGGACACAGATACGCAGTATTTT. This codes for CASSLHRLAGDTDTQYF.